Shown below are 4 T cell receptor beta chains from a single sample sequenced in a study of shared clonotypes between healthy human individuals. Sequencing used immunoSEQ multiplex PCR; TCRdb keeps in-frame clones, though not all of them. Of over a million clones in the sample, roughly 98% were seen once. The source material was naive CD4+ T cells sorted from blood. Noted subset: CD45RA+ positively selected. The source is a man younger than 45 in good health.

The rearrangement uses TRBV6-1 and TRBJ1-2; D is uncertain. CDR3 length: 15 amino acids. Germline V gene sequence: CDR1 MNHNS, CDR2 SASEGT. V was shortened by 3 bases and J by 0 bases, with 11 bases between the two germline ends. CDR3 protein: CASSDYHTANYGYTF. The CDR3, as DNA: TGTGCCAGCAGTGATTACCACACCGCTAACTATGGCTACACCTTC.

The V call is TRBV27, the J call TRBJ2-7; TRBD2 matches 7 bases. The J segment lost 6 bases and the V segment lost 5 bases, leaving 10 bases of the junction unmatched. CDR1 is MNHEY, CDR2 SMNVEV, per germline (reference sequence). The CDR3 contains 14 residues. The CDR3 DNA reads as TGTGCCAGCAGTAGGCCGGGAGGTTTAAGCGAGCAGTACTTC. Its protein is CASSRPGGLSEQYF.

This clone was found once. The same CDR3 can be traced to other DNA sequences in this sample. The rearrangement uses TRBV5-1 and TRBJ1-5; no clear D. V lost 0 bases and J 4 bases, leaving 5 bases between the germline ends. Germline loops: CDR1 SGHRS, CDR2 YFSETQ. CDR3 length: 13 amino acids. The CDR3 region has the DNA TGCGCCAGCAGCTTGGACCGAAATCAGCCCCAGCATTTT. Translation gives CASSLDRNQPQHF.

The chain employs TRBV6-6 and TRBJ1-5; D call uncertain. The germline V and J ends were trimmed by 8 bases and 6 bases, with 20 bases remaining between them. The CDR3 loop spans 15 amino acids. The germline V gene has CDR1 MNHNY and CDR2 SVGAGI (reference sequence). CDR3 DNA sequence: TGTGCCAGCGCCGGATCCGTTGGCGACGCTCAGCCCCAGCATTTT. It codes for CASAGSVGDAQPQHF.